This T cell receptor beta chain was recorded in a study of read filtering for tumor transcriptome and immune sequencing. Study summary: By R-ISS, stages I, II and III held roughly 8, 15 and 7 patients.

Molecular barcoded adaptors covering alpha/delta and beta/gamma chains were used on approximately 400 ng RNA. From the reads, TCRdb called clonotypes with MiXCR, one entry per CDR3 protein. The table shows approximately 45,000 distinct CDR3 sequences, with roughly 20% occurring only once. This clonotype occurred a few times. CDR3 size: 15 residues. Germline CDR1 reads SGHRS; CDR2 reads YFSETQ. The J segment lost 1 base and the V segment lost 0 bases, leaving 2 bases of the junction unmatched. The source is a donor at least 40 years old with multiple myeloma. Sequencing used a population of CD138-negative cells sorted from bone marrow. The V and J genes are TRBV5-1 and TRBJ1-1; 8 nucleotides align to TRBD1. The CDR3 coding sequence is TGCGCCAGCAGCTTGGATCAGGGGGCGAACACTGAAGCTTTCTTT. As protein: CASSLDQGANTEAFF.